This T cell receptor (beta chain) was obtained from a study of tumor and adjacent non-tumor tissue in lung cancer. Overall study: Stage I to III disease affected some 11 men and 4 or 5 women aged about 31 to 85. Findings of the study overall: Compared with tumor, normal lung showed significantly lower TCR diversity.

Details on this clonotype: What it binds is not known. A read error may explain this, as a much larger clone is one base away.

The template was RNA from unsorted bulk tissue. A modified ARM-PCR protocol with three rounds of nested PCR amplified TCRbeta. A single record per CDR3 protein comes from TCRdb applying MiXCR to the multiplex PCR reads. The sample has over 110,000 distinct CDR3 sequences, roughly 70% seen once. The CDR3 covers 12 residues. The germline CDR1 and CDR2 sequences are DFQATT and SNEGSKA (reference sequence). The TCR comes from a man in his 60s with small cell lung cancer. The sequenced sample was lung tumor tissue. This sequence joins TRBV20-1 and TRBJ2-5; a possible D gene is TRBD2 (5 bases). The CDR3 sequence: CSAMVDGESQYF. Here the CDR3 DNA reads TGCAGTGCAATGGTAGATGGGGAGAGCCAGTACTTC.